This entry concerns a single T cell receptor beta chain. Its specificity is unknown. TCRdb used MiXCR to reprocess the 5' RACE reads, holding one entry per CDR3 protein. Among almost 600,000 distinct CDR3 sequences, less than 15% were seen once, and the ten largest hold around 15%. This specimen comes from a study of T cells after yellow fever vaccination. The study's findings and limits: Of the clonotypes, a small share occurred in both CD4 and CD8 compartments.

Per germline, CDR1 SGDLS and CDR2 YYNGEE. This CDR3 has 13 residues. V was clipped by 3 bases and J by 5 bases; unmatched bases: 1. The TCR comes from a man aged 25 to 40 who received the YFV17D yellow fever vaccine. The sequencing here drew on PBMCs, taken on the day of the yellow fever booster vaccination. The chain uses TRBV9 and TRBJ2-7; 11 nucleotides align to TRBD2. This chain's CDR3 is CASSETSGNEQYF. The CDR3 coding sequence is TGTGCCAGCAGCGAGACTAGCGGGAACGAGCAGTACTTC.